This is a list of T cell receptor beta chains from one sample in a study of T cell responses to AZD1222 COVID-19 vaccine. TCRdb keeps only in-frame clones here, not all; method: immunoSEQ multiplex PCR. The table has about 180,000 clones, 88% seen once. The sample in question was peripheral blood, obtained 28 days after the second AZD1222 dose. Source of these receptors: an adult who received the AZD1222 COVID-19 vaccine. Both conserved end residues are part of each CDR3. D genes are given only for firm matches. Clone size is not always given. Where it is, it says once, few, many or a class for expanded clones.

size: .; J: TRBJ2-1; D: .; V: TRBV6-6; CDR3: CASSQRQGLISSYNEQFF; DNA: TGTGCCAGCAGTCAAAGGCAGGGACTTATTAGCTCCTACAATGAGCAGTTCTTC
size: .; J: TRBJ2-1; D: .; V: TRBV7-2; CDR3: CASSLVVGREQFF; DNA: TGTGCCAGCAGTCTAGTTGTGGGCCGGGAGCAGTTCTTC
size: .; J: TRBJ2-7; D: TRBD1; V: TRBV2; CDR3: CASSVYRGGYEQYF; DNA: TGTGCCAGCAGTGTTTACAGGGGCGGGTACGAGCAGTACTTC
size: .; J: TRBJ1-1; D: TRBD1; V: TRBV7-2; CDR3: CASRLDTGGFGINTEAFF; DNA: TGTGCCAGCAGGCTAGATACAGGGGGCTTTGGAATAAACACTGAAGCTTTCTTT
size: .; J: TRBJ1-2; D: .; V: TRBV18; CDR3: CASAAGNYGYTF; DNA: TGTGCCTCTGCCGCTGGTAACTATGGCTACACCTTC
size: few; J: TRBJ1-5; D: .; V: TRBV5-3; CDR3: CARSLFGGFKPQHF; DNA: TGTGCCAGAAGCTTGTTCGGGGGATTTAAACCCCAGCATTTT
size: .; J: TRBJ1-1; D: .; V: TRBV7-9; CDR3: CASSLATGGTEAFF; DNA: TGTGCCAGCAGCTTAGCGACAGGCGGGACTGAAGCTTTCTTT
size: .; J: TRBJ2-3; D: .; V: TRBV6-1; CDR3: CASSEGRGRGHTDTQYF; DNA: TGTGCCAGCAGTGAAGGGAGGGGGAGGGGGCACACAGATACGCAGTATTTT
size: .; J: TRBJ2-7; D: .; V: TRBV7-2; CDR3: CASSRTAPYEQYF; DNA: TGTGCCAGCAGCCGCACCGCCCCCTACGAGCAGTACTTC
size: .; J: TRBJ2-3; D: TRBD2; V: TRBV6-4; CDR3: CASSPLAGVQNTQYF; DNA: TGTGCCAGCAGTCCACTAGCGGGGGTCCAGAATACGCAGTATTTT
size: .; J: TRBJ1-2; D: .; V: TRBV7-2; CDR3: CASSLRGMANYGYTF; DNA: TGTGCCAGCAGCTTACGGGGAATGGCTAACTATGGCTACACCTTC
size: few; J: TRBJ1-5; D: .; V: TRBV19; CDR3: CASSIVRTALSNQPQHF; DNA: TGTGCCAGTAGTATAGTTAGGACAGCTCTAAGCAATCAGCCCCAGCATTTT
size: .; J: TRBJ1-2; D: .; V: TRBV7-9; CDR3: CASSLAGGNYGYTF; DNA: TGTGCCAGCAGCTTAGCGGGAGGGAACTATGGCTACACCTTC
size: .; J: TRBJ2-3; D: TRBD2; V: TRBV6-2/TRBV6-3; CDR3: CASSRTSGGVSTDTQYF; DNA: TGTGCCAGCAGCCGGACTAGCGGGGGGGTTAGCACAGATACGCAGTATTTT
size: once; J: TRBJ2-7; D: TRBD2; V: TRBV6-5; CDR3: CASAGAYEQYF; DNA: TGTGCCAGCGCGGGGGCCTACGAGCAGTACTTC
size: .; J: TRBJ1-2; D: .; V: TRBV6-5; CDR3: CASSYDNYGYTF; DNA: TGTGCCAGCAGTTATGACAACTATGGCTACACCTTC
size: once; J: TRBJ2-2; D: .; V: TRBV28; CDR3: CASRPPPNTGELFF; DNA: TGTGCCAGCAGACCCCCCCCAAACACCGGGGAGCTGTTTTTT
size: .; J: TRBJ2-5; D: TRBD2; V: TRBV11-2; CDR3: CASSLRASGGVQETQYF; DNA: TGTGCCAGCAGCTTAAGGGCTAGCGGGGGGGTACAAGAGACCCAGTACTTC
size: .; J: TRBJ1-5; D: .; V: TRBV5-1; CDR3: CASSLAGNSNQPQHF; DNA: TGCGCCAGCAGCTTGGCGGGGAATAGCAATCAGCCCCAGCATTTT
size: .; J: TRBJ1-1; D: TRBD1; V: TRBV19; CDR3: CASSTGTGQNTEAFF; DNA: TGTGCCAGTAGTACCGGGACAGGGCAGAACACTGAAGCTTTCTTT
size: .; J: TRBJ2-3; D: .; V: TRBV19; CDR3: CANSDYPGADTQYF; DNA: TGTGCCAATAGTGACTACCCGGGAGCAGATACGCAGTATTTT
size: few; J: TRBJ2-7; D: TRBD2; V: TRBV5-1; CDR3: CASSLSTSGVYEQYF; DNA: TGCGCCAGCAGCTTGTCAACTAGCGGTGTCTACGAGCAGTACTTC
size: .; J: TRBJ1-4; D: TRBD1; V: TRBV30; CDR3: CAWSVRDREGEKLFF; DNA: TGTGCCTGGAGTGTACGGGACAGGGAGGGAGAAAAACTGTTTTTT
size: .; J: TRBJ1-4; D: .; V: TRBV6-5; CDR3: CASSTRTNEKLFF; DNA: TGTGCCAGCAGTACAAGGACTAATGAAAAACTGTTTTTT
size: .; J: TRBJ2-2; D: .; V: TRBV10-3; CDR3: CAISQGPPENTGELFF; DNA: TGTGCCATCTCCCAGGGGCCACCAGAGAACACCGGGGAGCTGTTTTTT
size: once; J: TRBJ2-7; D: TRBD1; V: TRBV9; CDR3: CASSVNRGPTYEQYF; DNA: TGTGCCAGCAGCGTAAACAGGGGGCCGACCTACGAGCAGTACTTC
size: few; J: TRBJ1-6; D: .; V: TRBV30; CDR3: CAWNMIRMSGSPLHF; DNA: TGTGCCTGGAATATGATTAGGATGAGCGGTTCACCCCTCCACTTT